This is a list of T cell receptor beta chains from one sample in a study of blood T cells in healthy people across ages. TCRdb re-called the 5' RACE reads through MiXCR, storing one row per CDR3 protein. The table records 700,000 to 900,000 distinct CDR3 sequences, 53% of them present only once. Sequences were obtained from blood. These receptors were obtained from a man older than 75 in good health. Both conserved end residues are part of each CDR3. Each record gives: D gene, clone size, V gene, J gene, CDR3 length, CDR3 protein, CDR3 DNA. The D gene is left open where the match is weak. The size of a clone is reported for some rows only, either as once, few or many, or as a class for expanded clones.

TRBD2	-	TRBV28	TRBJ2-3	16	CASIQGGLARRDTQYF	TGTGCCAGCATTCAGGGAGGACTAGCAAGACGGGATACGCAGTATTTT
-	few	TRBV9	TRBJ2-6	18	CASSVGQGTAAGANVLTF	TGTGCCAGCAGCGTAGGGCAGGGAACCGCTGCTGGGGCCAACGTCCTGACTTTC
TRBD2	few	TRBV20-1	TRBJ2-3	15	CSATSTSGGTDTQYF	TGCAGTGCAACCTCGACTAGCGGTGGCACAGATACGCAGTATTTT
-	-	TRBV5-1	TRBJ2-3	17	CASSTPTGPSLEDTQYF	TGCGCCAGCAGCACCCCTACTGGACCCTCCTTGGAAGATACGCAGTATTTT
-	-	TRBV20-1	TRBJ1-1	13	CSAPGGPSTEAFF	TGCAGTGCACCCGGGGGTCCGTCCACTGAAGCTTTCTTT
TRBD2	-	TRBV20-1	TRBJ2-1	15	CSARVGTSGYKEQFF	TGCAGTGCTAGAGTCGGGACTAGCGGATACAAGGAGCAGTTCTTC
-	-	TRBV7-9	TRBJ2-7	13	CASSGRLGYEQYF	TGTGCCAGTAGCGGTCGGTTAGGATACGAGCAGTACTTC
-	-	TRBV2	TRBJ2-7	13	CASSAAAVYEQYF	TGTGCCAGCAGTGCTGCAGCCGTCTACGAGCAGTACTTC
-	few	TRBV27	TRBJ2-7	15	CASSSPVGGTYEQYF	TGTGCCAGCAGTTCCCCGGTAGGGGGGACCTACGAGCAGTACTTC
TRBD2	-	TRBV28	TRBJ2-1	16	CASSSPTSGRAREQFF	TGTGCCAGCAGCTCCCCGACTAGCGGGAGGGCCCGTGAGCAGTTCTTC
TRBD1	-	TRBV5-1	TRBJ2-4	13	CASSSGGSYERYF	TGCGCCAGCAGCTCAGGGGGCTCCTACGAGCGGTACTTC
-	-	TRBV21-1	TRBJ2-3	16	CASSKVIQISTDTQYF	TGTGCCAGCAGCAAAGTAATCCAGATTTCGACAGATACGCAGTATTTT
TRBD1	-	TRBV10-3	TRBJ1-2	16	CAISANIRDSYYGYTF	TGTGCCATCAGTGCCAACATCCGGGACAGTTACTATGGCTACACCTTC
TRBD1	-	TRBV2	TRBJ1-1	13	CASSPGTGGAAFF	TGTGCCAGCAGTCCCGGGACAGGGGGCGCAGCTTTCTTT
-	once	TRBV6-2/TRBV6-3	TRBJ2-4	13	CASSQTGGGIQYF	TGTGCCAGCAGCCAGACAGGTGGCGGCATTCAGTACTTC
TRBD2	-	TRBV3-1	TRBJ2-3	17	CASSRASGRMITDTQYF	TGTGCCAGCAGCCGGGCTAGCGGGAGGATGATCACAGATACGCAGTATTTT
-	-	TRBV24-1	TRBJ1-4	16	CATSDPGAATNEKLFF	TGTGCCACCAGTGATCCGGGGGCGGCAACTAATGAAAAACTGTTTTTT
-	-	TRBV4-1	TRBJ2-1	17	CASSQPGGAGRGDEQFF	TGCGCCAGCAGCCAACCCGGAGGCGCGGGAAGGGGGGATGAGCAGTTCTTC
TRBD1	few	TRBV24-1	TRBJ2-3	17	CATSEQNRGYSTDTQYF	TGTGCCACCAGTGAGCAAAACAGGGGATATAGCACAGATACGCAGTATTTT
TRBD2	few	TRBV3-1	TRBJ2-7	17	CASSQVGGGVSSYEQYF	TGTGCCAGCAGCCAAGTTGGCGGGGGAGTGTCGAGTTACGAGCAGTACTTC
-	-	TRBV5-1	TRBJ2-7	13	CASSGQTVTEQYF	TGCGCCAGCAGCGGCCAGACCGTTACCGAGCAGTACTTC
-	-	TRBV5-1	TRBJ1-4	16	CASSASLDSPREKLFF	TGCGCCAGCAGCGCAAGCTTGGACAGCCCGCGGGAAAAACTGTTTTTT
-	-	TRBV28	TRBJ2-1	13	CASTPGEEGEQFF	TGTGCCAGCACTCCAGGGGAGGAGGGTGAGCAGTTCTTC
TRBD2	many	TRBV5-1	TRBJ2-1	15	CASSLGASGYNEQFF	TGCGCCAGCAGCTTGGGTGCTAGCGGCTACAATGAGCAGTTCTTC
-	-	TRBV28	TRBJ2-7	11	CASIRGAEQYF	TGTGCCAGCATCAGGGGGGCTGAGCAGTACTTC
-	few	TRBV6-1	TRBJ2-5	14	CASSEVGRVETQYF	TGTGCCAGCAGTGAAGTCGGAAGGGTGGAGACCCAGTACTTC
TRBD1	-	TRBV7-9	TRBJ1-4	15	CASSLTGATNEKLFF	TGTGCCAGCAGCCTTACAGGGGCAACTAATGAAAAACTGTTTTTT
TRBD2	-	TRBV10-3	TRBJ2-7	12	CAIREREREQYF	TGTGCCATCAGAGAGCGGGAGAGGGAGCAGTACTTC
-	-	TRBV29-1	TRBJ2-7	13	CSVGKGPTYEQYF	TGCAGCGTTGGAAAGGGGCCTACCTACGAGCAGTACTTC